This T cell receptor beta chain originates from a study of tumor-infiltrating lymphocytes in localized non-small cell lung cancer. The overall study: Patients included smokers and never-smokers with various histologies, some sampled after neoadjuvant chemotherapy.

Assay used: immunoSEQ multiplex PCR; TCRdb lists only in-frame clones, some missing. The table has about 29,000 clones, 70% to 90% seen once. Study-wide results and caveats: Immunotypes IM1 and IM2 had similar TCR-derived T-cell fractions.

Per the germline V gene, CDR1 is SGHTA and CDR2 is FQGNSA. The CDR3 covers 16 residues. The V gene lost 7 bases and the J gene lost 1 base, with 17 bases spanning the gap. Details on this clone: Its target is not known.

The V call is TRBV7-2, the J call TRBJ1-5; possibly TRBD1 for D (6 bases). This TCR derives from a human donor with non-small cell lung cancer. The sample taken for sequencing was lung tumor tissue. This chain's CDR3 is CASNLYRDLSNQPQHF. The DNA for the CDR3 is TGTGCCAGCAACCTGTACAGGGATTTGAGCAATCAGCCCCAGCATTTT.